Included here is one TCR beta chain sequence, with context. Its specificity is not known. This record belongs to a study of beta chain features in type 1 diabetes. Across the whole study: On cell yields, gender and age, patients and healthy donors were similar.

CDR3 length: 16 residues. The V gene's germline CDR1 is SNHLY and CDR2 FYNNEI. Trimming cost V 6 bases and J 4 bases; bases outside gene matches: 7. CD4+ cells of the naive, central memory, regulatory and stem cell-like memory types were sorted via CD45RO/CCR7/CD25/CD127/CD95/CD27. Sequencing targeted expressed TCRB transcripts, as all isolated RNA had been reverse transcribed. Regulatory, naive and central memory T cell samples averaged approximately 3.3 million reads. Clones were sequenced by immunoSEQ multiplex PCR, and TCRdb holds only the in-frame ones, with some missing. The table includes under 450,000 clones, approximately 15% detected once. Study outcomes and limitations: Diminished insertions and augmented deletions at VDJ junctions characterized type 1 diabetes patients.

The sample consisted of naive CD4+ T cells from blood. The source is a man aged 25-45 years in good health. V usage is TRBV2 and J usage is TRBJ2-5; 14 bases are a match to TRBD2. The CDR3 loop reads CASSPGLAGGSETQYF. CDR3 sequence (DNA): TGTGCCAGCAGCCCCGGACTAGCGGGAGGTTCAGAGACCCAGTACTTC.